This TCR beta chain was sequenced for a study of post-analysis software for immune sequencing data. About the research overall: The cohort encompassed relapsing-remitting, secondary progressive and progressive-relapsing multiple sclerosis disease courses.

Study observations and caveats: Multiple sclerosis patients showed significantly lower normalized Chao1 diversity than controls did. Under F measure analysis, samples from one preparation batch co-clustered strongly.

Unique molecular identifiers tagged the TCR beta cDNA libraries. T cells, about 0.9 to 11 million of them, yielded hundreds of thousands of cDNA molecules. TCRdb processed the PCR reads anew with MiXCR; each CDR3 protein has one entry. The table lists roughly 650,000 distinct CDR3 sequences, around 64% of them singletons, with around 11% in the top ten. In regard to this clonotype: Its cognate antigen is unknown.

The sample taken for sequencing was blood. The TCR comes from a girl aged 2 to 9 with multiple sclerosis.

The CDR3 loop is CASSASGADYNEQFF. In DNA, the CDR3 is TGTGCCAGCAGCGCGAGCGGGGCTGACTACAATGAGCAGTTCTTC. The chain joins TRBV9 to TRBJ2-1; TRBD2 aligns across 7 bases. The CDR3 runs 15 residues. In germline, CDR1 is SGDLS, CDR2 YYNGEE. The ends lost 3 bases at V and 3 bases at J; junction bases unmatched: 6.